These 3 T cell receptor beta chains share one sample of origin, sequenced in a study of T and B cells in COVID-19 patients. From blood, roughly 220-550 ng of genomic DNA served as TRB template. TRB rearrangements were amplified by multiplex PCR with BIOMED2 TRB-A/B primers. From the multiplex PCR reads, TCRdb called clonotypes with MiXCR, one entry per CDR3 protein. The sample has thousands of distinct CDR3 sequences, about 30% seen once. Sequenced input: blood. These receptors were collected from a human donor with active COVID-19.

In its sample, this clonotype is medium-sized (0.01 to 0.1%). V gene TRBV18 combines with J gene TRBJ2-7, with D perhaps TRBD2 (6 bases). V lost 3 bases, J lost 0 bases, and 9 bases lay in between. The CDR3 contains 14 residues. Germline lookup yields CDR1 KGHSH and CDR2 LQKENI. The CDR3, as DNA: TGTGCCAGCTCACCGGAGGGTCACTCCTACGAGCAGTACTTC. This gives the protein CASSPEGHSYEQYF.

By its share, this clonotype is medium-sized. The gene calls are TRBV6-2 or TRBV6-3 and TRBJ2-1; D is uncertain. Germline V lookup: CDR1 MNHEY, CDR2 SVGEGT. The CDR3 has 11 residues. V was shortened by 7 bases and J by 8 bases, with 9 bases between the two germline ends. DNA for the CDR3: TGTGCCAGCAACAGAGCCGATGAGCAGTTCTTC. Its translation is CASNRADEQFF.

By frequency in the sample, this clonotype is medium-sized. The chain couples TRBV19 to TRBJ1-1; D gene uncertain. Germline V lookup: CDR1 LNHDA, CDR2 SQIVND (reference sequence). V was trimmed by 6 bases and J by 2 bases, leaving 7 bases between them. The CDR3 sequence is 12 residues long. The CDR3 DNA reads as TGTGCCAGTAGCCGATTAAACACTGAAGCTTTCTTT. It specifies CASSRLNTEAFF.